This TCR beta chain emerged from a study of T cells after yellow fever vaccination. CDR3 size: 19 residues. With V trimmed by 5 bases and J by 0 bases, 14 bases remained unmatched. Germline CDR1 and CDR2: SGDLS and YYNGEE. TCRdb independently ran MiXCR on the 5' RACE reads; one entry per CDR3 protein. The table records almost 600,000 distinct CDR3 sequences, about 14% of them present only once. V gene TRBV9 combines with J gene TRBJ2-2, with TRBD1 identical over 9 bases. The clonotype originates from a man aged 25-40 years who received the YFV17D yellow fever vaccine. The material was PBMCs, obtained on the day of the yellow fever booster vaccination. The CDR3 sequence is CASSSQGAVVASNTGELFF. DNA of the CDR3: TGTGCCAGCAGTTCACAGGGGGCGGTAGTCGCCTCGAACACCGGGGAGCTGTTTTTT.